This paragraph reports one TCR beta chain. There is no known antigen for this receptor. The CDR3 contains 14 residues, cysteine and phenylalanine counted. DNA was not recorded. The sample comes from a study of T cells expressing NK-cell markers (dated by TCRdb to 2020 to 2022). About the study as a whole: Three sorted T-cell subsets (CD3+CD56+NKG2C+, CD3+CD56+NKG2C- and CD3+CD56-NKG2C+) from several donors had their TCR beta-chain repertoires profiled. Among the eight sequenced donors, seven were HCMV-seropositive and one was HCMV-seronegative. The eight sequenced donors were randomly selected healthy volunteers, three men and five women. The libraries were sequenced on Illumina HiSeq 2000/2500, MiSeq or NextSeq, producing 2 x 150 bp reads. Summary of the overall study and its limitations: Whether the expanded NKG2C-expressing T cell clones were specific for HCMV antigens remained unclear. In several donors, the dominant CD3+CD56+NKG2C+ clonotypes were found to rank among the top 10 CD8+ clonotypes and to make up roughly 1.0-7.0% of CD8+ T cells. Those dominant clonotypes were again the most abundant among CD3+CD56-NKG2C+ cells in a handful of donors, at about 28.3-60.1%.

TCRdb shows the sequencer as Illumina HiSeq 2000. The TCR beta cDNA libraries were made using 5'RACE template switching, a step that added both a universal primer site and unique molecular identifiers. Synthesis of cDNA was primed from the TCR beta constant segment and was followed by two consecutive PCR amplification steps. From the authors' description of their analysis: MIGEC was used to demultiplex reads and group the reads by UMI, and MiTCR was used to assemble and quantify clonotypes. To remove erroneous sequences, TCR cDNA sequences were retained only when supported by two or more reads. Downstream repertoire analysis used the tcR package, and clonotypes were matched across fractions by CDR3 nucleotide sequence plus V segment. Antigen specificity was annotated against VDJdb with VDJmatch, allowing one amino acid substitution in CDR3. TCRdb reprocessed the reads, and each CDR3 protein sequence is entered once, without DNA. The V and J calls follow TCRdb's processing rather than the paper's. The sample's own table lists about 260,000 distinct CDR3 sequences. Together, the top ten hold about 4.2% of the sample.

A commercial ELISA kit detecting HCMV-specific IgG in serum was used to determine HCMV serostatus. Peripheral blood mononuclear cells were isolated from blood by Ficoll density gradient centrifugation. The chain is assembled from TRBV12-3 or TRBV12-4 and TRBJ1-1; TCRdb indicates TRBD1, and absent DNA this call remains unverified. Sequenced input: blood T cells: a sorted CD56 or NKG2C T cell subset, CD4+ or CD8+ T cells, or bulk PBMC T cells (not recorded which). This clonotype was sampled from a woman between 18 and 70 years old in good health. The CDR3 in this case is CASSFGTGGIEAFF.